These T cell receptor beta chains were read from a single sample in a study of response to subunit inactivated influenza vaccine. From the RT-PCR reads, TCRdb called clonotypes with MiXCR, one entry per CDR3 protein. The sample lists 500,000 to 550,000 distinct CDR3 sequences, approximately 6.9% occurring once. The source material was PBMCs from blood, sampled roughly 24 months after vaccination. Every receptor here comes from a man aged 45-69 years who received an inactivated influenza vaccine. CDR3s include the opening cysteine and the closing phenylalanine or tryptophan. D genes are given only for firm matches. Clone size is not always given. Where it is, it says once, few, many or a class for expanded clones.

d_call,v_call,j_call,clone_size,cdr3_nt,cdr3_aa
.,TRBV29-1,TRBJ2-5,few,TGCAGCGTTCGGGGCAGGAATAAAGAGACCCAGTACTTC,CSVRGRNKETQYF
TRBD1,TRBV5-4,TRBJ2-5,.,TGTGCCAGCAGCCCTGGACAGGGGGCCCAGGAGACCCAGTACTTC,CASSPGQGAQETQYF
.,TRBV19,TRBJ2-1,many,TGTGCCAGTAGCCCTACCCGGTCCTACAATGAGCAGTTCTTC,CASSPTRSYNEQFF
.,TRBV5-6,TRBJ2-1,.,TGTGCCAGCAGCTTGGCGGGGGGCTGGGTGGGGTATGAGCAGTTCTTC,CASSLAGGWVGYEQFF
TRBD2,TRBV29-1,TRBJ2-7,.,TGCAGCGTCGCCGGTGGGGGGGCTAGCGGGAGGAACCTTTACGAGCAGTACTTC,CSVAGGGASGRNLYEQYF
.,TRBV30,TRBJ2-3,few,TGTGCCTGGAATACAGGACTATTAGCGGATACGCAGTATTTT,CAWNTGLLADTQYF
.,TRBV7-2,TRBJ1-1,many,TGTGCCAGCAGCTCCCTCAGGGTGGGGCCCGGCACTGAAGCTTTCTTT,CASSSLRVGPGTEAFF
.,TRBV29-1,TRBJ2-5,many,TGCAGCGTTGAGGGGGAGACCCAGTACTTC,CSVEGETQYF
TRBD1,TRBV28,TRBJ1-2,many,TGTGCCAGCAGTTTACCGACAGGGGCTAACTATGGCTACACCTTC,CASSLPTGANYGYTF
.,TRBV5-1,TRBJ2-7,many,TGCGCCAGCAGCTTGGAGTGGGGGAACTACGAGCAGTACTTC,CASSLEWGNYEQYF
.,TRBV7-2,TRBJ2-5,few,TGTGCCAGCAGCTTAGGGGGGGCCTCAGAGACCCAGTACTTC,CASSLGGASETQYF
.,TRBV29-1,TRBJ2-5,few,TGCAGCGTTTTCCGGACAGCGGGAGAGACCCAGTACTTC,CSVFRTAGETQYF
TRBD1,TRBV9,TRBJ2-1,.,TGTGCCAGCAGCGTAGGACAGGGGGACGCCTACAATGAGCAGTTCTTC,CASSVGQGDAYNEQFF
TRBD1,TRBV7-2,TRBJ2-1,many,TGTGCCAGCAGCCGCCGACAGGGTGAGCAGTTCTTC,CASSRRQGEQFF
TRBD1,TRBV20-1,TRBJ1-6,many,TGCAGTGCCGGGGACAGTTCTCGCCCCTATAATTCACCCCTCCACTTT,CSAGDSSRPYNSPLHF
.,TRBV13,TRBJ2-1,few,TGTGCCAGCAGCTTATTCTACAATGAGCAGTTCTTC,CASSLFYNEQFF
TRBD2,TRBV20-1,TRBJ2-1,once,TGCAGTGCCGCTTTACAACTAGGGACTAGCGGGAGGAGGAATGAGCAGTTCTTC,CSAALQLGTSGRRNEQFF
.,TRBV12-3/TRBV12-4,TRBJ2-2,many,TGTGCCAGCAGTTTACGAACAGGGTTCACCGGGGAGCTGTTTTTT,CASSLRTGFTGELFF
TRBD1,TRBV10-2,TRBJ2-3,.,TGCGCCAGCCAAACAGGGGGCCTGGGCAATCAGCCCCAGTATTTT,CASQTGGLGNQPQYF
.,TRBV20-1,TRBJ2-7,.,TGCAGTCCTATAAGTGAGAGCTACGAGCAGTACTTC,CSPISESYEQYF
.,TRBV7-9,TRBJ2-7,few,TGTGCCAGCAGCTTAGCGGTACAGGCCTACGAGCAGTACTTC,CASSLAVQAYEQYF
TRBD1,TRBV20-1,TRBJ2-2,many,TGCAGTGCGCCGGGACAGACTAACACCGGGGAGCTGTTTTTT,CSAPGQTNTGELFF
TRBD2,TRBV2,TRBJ2-7,.,TGTGCCAGCGGCGGGGGGACCTACGAGCAGTACTTC,CASGGGTYEQYF